Shown below are 26 T cell receptor beta chains from a single sample sequenced in a study of T-cell reconstitution after alpha-beta-depleted transplantation in children. Preparation of the TCRbeta library used unique molecular identifiers. A single record per CDR3 protein comes from TCRdb applying MiXCR to the PCR reads. The sample lists about 980,000 distinct CDR3 sequences, around 30% seen once, with 25% to 35% in the top ten. This specimen was PBMCs, mostly from graft donor cells, taken 360 days after TCRalphabeta/CD19-depleted stem cell transplant. All receptors come from a boy in the first two years of life who had a stem cell transplant for SCID, so the T cells may come from the graft donor.

This clonotype was seen only a few times. This chain uses TRBV15 with TRBJ2-3; D gene uncertain. CDR3 length: 16 residues. The germline V and J ends were trimmed by 0 bases and 1 base, with 11 bases remaining between them. CDR1 is LNHNV and CDR2 is YYDKDF in the germline V gene (reference sequence). The CDR3 nucleotides are TGTGCCACCAGCAGAGATGAATTCTCGCGCACAGATACGCAGTATTTT. It codes for CATSRDEFSRTDTQYF.

This clonotype has ten or more counts. This chain links TRBV5-1 with TRBJ1-1; 7 positions match TRBD1. In germline, CDR1 is SGHRS, CDR2 YFSETQ. V gave up 0 bases and J gave up 0 bases; unmatched junction bases: 2. This CDR3 region has 15 residues. CDR3 DNA: TGCGCCAGCAGCTTGGACAGGGGCGTGAACACTGAAGCTTTCTTT. Translation: CASSLDRGVNTEAFF.

The chain joins TRBV10-3 to TRBJ2-5; D not certain. The CDR3 runs 13 residues. The V gene lost 2 bases and the J gene lost 5 bases, with 9 bases spanning the gap. Germline lookup yields CDR1 ENHRY and CDR2 SYGVKD. Here the CDR3 reads CAISESLRETQYF. The CDR3 region has the DNA TGTGCCATCAGTGAGAGCCTACGCGAGACCCAGTACTTC.

This clonotype showed up many times. V usage is TRBV24-1 and J usage is TRBJ1-3, with unresolved D. The CDR3 sequence is 14 residues long. Germline-derived CDR1 and CDR2 are KGHDR and SFDVKD. The V gene lost 6 bases and the J gene lost 2 bases, with 10 bases spanning the gap. CDR3 in amino acids: CATSPGPPGNTIYF. CDR3 nucleotide sequence: TGTGCCACCAGTCCCGGGCCTCCTGGAAACACCATATATTTT.

The chain has TRBV10-3 and TRBJ2-5; D remains ambiguous. CDR1 and CDR2 from the germline V gene are ENHRY and SYGVKD. Trimming removed 5 bases from V and 4 bases from J, with 5 bases in between. The CDR3 runs 11 residues. The DNA of the CDR3 is TGTGCCATCAGTCTAGGAGAGACCCAGTACTTC. Translated, it gives CAISLGETQYF.

CDR3 sequence: CASSLGARNSPLHF. Written as DNA, the CDR3 is TGTGCCAGCAGCCTAGGTGCCCGAAATTCACCCCTCCACTTT. The rearrangement joins TRBV3-1 to TRBJ1-6; no clear D. The germline CDR1 and CDR2 sequences are LGHDT and YNNKEL (reference sequence). The CDR3 runs to 14 residues. V lost 4 bases and J 7 bases, leaving 11 bases between the germline ends.

V usage is TRBV12-3 or TRBV12-4 and J usage is TRBJ1-5; D remains ambiguous. CDR3 length equals 14 residues. Between the trimmed V and J ends, which lost 5 bases and 3 bases, there was a span of 11 bases. CDR3 in amino acids: CASSARLNNQPQHF. As DNA, the CDR3 is TGTGCCAGCAGTGCACGACTGAACAATCAGCCCCAGCATTTT.

This chain uses TRBV4-3 with TRBJ2-6, with D maybe TRBD1 (6 bases). Trimming took off 0 bases at V and 1 base at J, with 13 bases between the two ends. The CDR3 runs to 18 residues. Per the germline V gene, CDR1 is LGHNA and CDR2 is YSLEER. The CDR3 reads CASSQETWQGSGANVLTF. The CDR3 bases are TGCGCCAGCAGCCAAGAGACATGGCAGGGGTCTGGGGCCAACGTCCTGACTTTC.

This clonotype was detected only a few times. V gene TRBV20-1 combines with J gene TRBJ2-3; TRBD1 matches at 12 bases. The CDR3 has 15 amino acids. The V segment lost 3 bases and the J segment 2 bases; nucleotides outside the gene matches: 3. Germline V CDR1 and CDR2: DFQATT, SNEGSKA (reference sequence). CDR3 DNA sequence: TGCAGTGCTAGCTGGGGACAGGGGGCCACAGATACGCAGTATTTT. It codes for CSASWGQGATDTQYF.

The sample holds a few counts of this clonotype. The V and J genes are TRBV28 and TRBJ1-5; D gene unclear. The CDR3 sequence is 16 residues long. CDR1 is MDHEN, CDR2 SYDVKM, per germline. The germline V and J ends were trimmed by 1 base and 4 bases, with 14 bases remaining between them. CDR3 coding DNA: TGTGCCAGCAGTTTATCCCCACTGGACGGGAATCAGCCCCAGCATTTT. This encodes CASSLSPLDGNQPQHF.

This clonotype was found a few times. The chain carries TRBV6-1 and TRBJ2-7; D is possibly TRBD1 or TRBD2 (5 bases each). CDR3 length equals 15 residues. The V gene lost 5 bases and the J gene lost 9 bases, with 23 bases spanning the gap. CDR1 and CDR2 (germline): MNHNS, SASEGT. For the CDR3, the DNA is TGTGCCAGCAGTCTAACCGGGACCTACAGCCAGGGGCAGTACTTC. It yields the protein CASSLTGTYSQGQYF.

This chain connects TRBV6-1 to TRBJ2-2; D is uncertain. Germline CDR1 and CDR2: MNHNS and SASEGT. The CDR3 spans 15 residues. The V end was cut by 7 bases, the J end by 1 base, with 13 bases between. As DNA, the CDR3 is TGTGCCAGCACCCAGTCGCCTCAGAACACCGGGGAGCTGTTTTTT. Amino acid sequence: CASTQSPQNTGELFF.

The table lists this clonotype with a few counts. This chain joins TRBV27 and TRBJ2-7, with a possible D match to TRBD2 (6 bases). Germline loops: CDR1 MNHEY, CDR2 SMNVEV (reference sequence). The CDR3 has 15 residues. V lost 6 bases and J lost 2, with 17 bases in between. CDR3 in amino acids: CASRTLGGATYEQYF. CDR3 nucleotides: TGTGCCAGCAGAACCCTGGGCGGGGCGACCTACGAGCAGTACTTC.

The genes are TRBV5-6 and TRBJ1-2, with unresolved D. CDR1 is SGHDT and CDR2 is YYEEEE in the germline V gene. The CDR3 extends over 14 amino acids. Trimming took 1 base from V and 6 from J, leaving 13 bases between them. Here the CDR3 reads CASSLSRPADGYTF. The CDR3 DNA is TGTGCCAGCAGCTTGAGTCGGCCGGCGGATGGCTACACCTTC.

The chain joins TRBV6-1 to TRBJ1-5; D call uncertain. CDR1 and CDR2 from the germline V gene are MNHNS and SASEGT. Trimming cost V 2 bases and J 4 bases, with 12 bases left between them. CDR3 size: 15 residues. CDR3 coding DNA: TGTGCCAGCAGTGAAAACAGCTGGTTAAATCAGCCCCAGCATTTT. It is translated as CASSENSWLNQPQHF.

The table lists this clonotype with many counts. This chain uses TRBV5-1 with TRBJ2-1, with TRBD2 identical over 10 bases. The germline CDR1 and CDR2 sequences are SGHRS and YFSETQ. The CDR3 runs to 16 residues. The trim removed 3 bases at V and 1 base at J, leaving 4 bases unmatched. The CDR3 DNA sequence: TGCGCCAGCAGCTACACTAGCGGGGCGTCCTACAATGAGCAGTTCTTC. This sequence encodes CASSYTSGASYNEQFF.

This chain connects TRBV20-1 to TRBJ2-3, with 10 positions matching TRBD2. Germline V gene sequence: CDR1 DFQATT, CDR2 SNEGSKA (reference sequence). The CDR3 has 18 residues. Trimming took 0 bases from V and 2 from J; bases not matched to a gene: 11. The CDR3 DNA follows: TGCAGTGCTAGAGATCGGAGCGGGGGGGGAGGGTCCACAGATACGCAGTATTTT. Its translation: CSARDRSGGGGSTDTQYF.

V and J are TRBV6-5 and TRBJ2-7, with D possibly being TRBD2 (6 bases). CDR3 length: 15 amino acids. Looked up from germline, CDR1 is MNHEY and CDR2 is SVGAGI. V dropped 0 bases and J dropped 4 bases, with 13 bases sitting between them. DNA for the CDR3: TGTGCCAGCAGTTACTCGGTCGGGGGAGGATACGAGCAGTACTTC. This gives the protein CASSYSVGGGYEQYF.

This clonotype has just a few counts. The genes are TRBV20-1 and TRBJ2-5; 7 bases fit TRBD1. Germline V gene sequence: CDR1 DFQATT, CDR2 SNEGSKA (reference sequence). V shed 6 bases, J shed 5 bases, and the junction held 9 bases outside the gene matches. The CDR3 has 13 amino acids. CDR3 amino acids: CSAGTAMGETQYF. The CDR3 region has the DNA TGCAGTGCCGGGACAGCCATGGGGGAGACCCAGTACTTC.

The CDR3 bases are TGTGCCAGCAGCTCTTCAAGAGCGGTGAGGCAGTTCTTC. Encoded protein: CASSSSRAVRQFF. The V gene is TRBV7-2, the J gene TRBJ2-1; D may be TRBD2 (5 bases). The V end lost 4 bases, the J end lost 12 bases, and 16 bases lay between the germline ends. The CDR3 length is 13 residues. CDR1 is SGHTA, CDR2 FQGNSA, per germline.

This clonotype was observed a few times. CDR3 sequence: CASSLRRPRNTGELFF. The CDR3 region has the DNA TGTGCCAGCAGTTTAAGGAGGCCTAGGAACACCGGGGAGCTGTTTTTT. The chain is built from TRBV27 and TRBJ2-2; D might be TRBD2 (5 bases). CDR1 and CDR2 (germline): MNHEY, SMNVEV (reference sequence). The CDR3 is 16 residues long. Trimming took 2 bases from V and 1 from J, leaving 11 bases between them.

This chain links TRBV5-1 with TRBJ2-7, with D uncertain. The CDR3 length is 13 residues. The V gene's germline CDR1 is SGHRS and CDR2 YFSETQ. The V and J ends lost 5 bases and 6 bases respectively, with 15 bases between them. CDR3 DNA sequence: TGCGCCAGCAGGGCGACGCAAGGTGGCGAGCAGTACTTC. Protein product: CASRATQGGEQYF.

A few counts support this clonotype. The chain is built from TRBV2 and TRBJ1-2; TRBD1 is a possible D gene (5 bases). CDR3 length: 14 residues. V was cut by 7 bases and J by 5 bases, with 17 bases left in between. Germline-derived CDR1 and CDR2 are SNHLY and FYNNEI. The CDR3 DNA reads as TGTGCCAGCATGTTGTGGGACGTCAAATATGGCTACACCTTC. Translation gives CASMLWDVKYGYTF.

CDR3 sequence (DNA): TGCGCCAGCAGCCCTGCAGGAAACCTGCCTTACTCCTACAATGAGCAGTTCTTC. Translation: CASSPAGNLPYSYNEQFF. The chain carries TRBV5-1 and TRBJ2-1, with D hard to call. Germline CDR1 is SGHRS and CDR2 is YFSETQ. The CDR3 is made up of 18 amino acids. V was trimmed by 4 bases and J by 0 bases, leaving 20 bases between them. The variable domain in full, with the rest retrieved from reference TRBV5-1 and TRBJ2-1, is KAGVTQTPRYLIKTRGQQVTLSCSPISGHRSVSWYQQTPGQGLQFLFEYFSETQRNKGNFPGRFSGRQFSNSRSEMNVSTLELGDSALYLCASSPAGNLPYSYNEQFFGPGTRLTVL.

The genes are TRBV18 and TRBJ2-5, with D maybe TRBD2 (5 bases). V was pared by 4 bases and J by 5 bases, with 14 bases between. Germline V lookup: CDR1 KGHSH, CDR2 LQKENI. This CDR3 region has 14 residues. The CDR3 loop is CASSLAGSKETQYF. As DNA, the CDR3 is TGTGCCAGCTCACTTGCGGGCTCAAAGGAGACCCAGTACTTC.

The chain uses TRBV7-9 and TRBJ1-2; a weak D match, TRBD1 (6 bases). Germline CDR1 SEHNR, CDR2 FQNEAQ (reference sequence). The CDR3 spans 15 residues. Trimming removed 3 bases from V and 4 bases from J, with 15 bases in between. The CDR3 region has the DNA TGTGCCAGCAGCTTCCTGGCAGGGGAGGCCTATGGCTACACCTTC. Its translation is CASSFLAGEAYGYTF.